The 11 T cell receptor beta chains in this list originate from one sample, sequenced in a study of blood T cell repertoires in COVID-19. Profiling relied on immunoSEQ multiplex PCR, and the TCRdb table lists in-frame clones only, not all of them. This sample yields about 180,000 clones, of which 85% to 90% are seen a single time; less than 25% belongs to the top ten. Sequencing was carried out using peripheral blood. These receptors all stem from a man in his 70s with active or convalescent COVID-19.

CDR3 protein: CATSDPPTGNGAFF. CDR3 nucleotides: TGTGCCACCAGTGACCCACCGACAGGGAACGGAGCTTTCTTT. This chain connects TRBV24-1 to TRBJ1-1, with TRBD1 identical over 7 bases. Germline CDR1 and CDR2: KGHDR and SFDVKD. The V and J ends lost 4 bases and 10 bases, in that order; junction bases with no gene match: 11. CDR3 length: 14 residues.

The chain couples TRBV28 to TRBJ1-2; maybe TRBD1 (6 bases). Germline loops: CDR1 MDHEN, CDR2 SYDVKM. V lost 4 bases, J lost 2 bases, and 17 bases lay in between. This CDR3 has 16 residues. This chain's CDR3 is CASSSLGAGENYGYTF. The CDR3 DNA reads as TGTGCCAGCAGTTCTTTGGGGGCAGGGGAGAACTATGGCTACACCTTC.

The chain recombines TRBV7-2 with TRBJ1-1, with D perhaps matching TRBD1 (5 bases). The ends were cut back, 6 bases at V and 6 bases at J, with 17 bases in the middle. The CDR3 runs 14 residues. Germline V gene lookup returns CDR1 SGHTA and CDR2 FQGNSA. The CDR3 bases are TGTGCCAGCAGTTTAAGGACAAAGAATCCTGAAGCTTTCTTT. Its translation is CASSLRTKNPEAFF.

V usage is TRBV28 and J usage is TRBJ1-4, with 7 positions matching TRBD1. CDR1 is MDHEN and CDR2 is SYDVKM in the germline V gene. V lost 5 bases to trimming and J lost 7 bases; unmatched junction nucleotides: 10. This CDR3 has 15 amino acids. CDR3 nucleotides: TGTGCCAGCAGTCTACCAGGGGGGCGGGGTGAAAAACTGTTTTTT. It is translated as CASSLPGGRGEKLFF.

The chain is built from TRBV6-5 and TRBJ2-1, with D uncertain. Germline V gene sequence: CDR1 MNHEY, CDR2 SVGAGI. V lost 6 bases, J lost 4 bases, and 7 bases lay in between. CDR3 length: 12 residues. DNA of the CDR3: TGTGCCAGCAGCAACAAATACAATGAGCAGTTCTTC. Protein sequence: CASSNKYNEQFF.

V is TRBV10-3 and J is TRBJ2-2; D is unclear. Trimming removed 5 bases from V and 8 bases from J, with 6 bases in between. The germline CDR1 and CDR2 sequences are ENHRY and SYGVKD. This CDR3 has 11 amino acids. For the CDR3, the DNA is TGTGCCATCAGTTCCTCGGGGGAGCTGTTTTTT. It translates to CAISSSGELFF.

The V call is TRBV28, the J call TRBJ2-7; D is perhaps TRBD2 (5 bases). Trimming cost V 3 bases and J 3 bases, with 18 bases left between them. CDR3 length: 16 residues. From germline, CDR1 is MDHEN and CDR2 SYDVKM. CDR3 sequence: CASSFTTGTTIYEQYF. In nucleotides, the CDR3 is TGTGCCAGCAGTTTTACGACGGGAACCACGATCTACGAGCAGTACTTC.

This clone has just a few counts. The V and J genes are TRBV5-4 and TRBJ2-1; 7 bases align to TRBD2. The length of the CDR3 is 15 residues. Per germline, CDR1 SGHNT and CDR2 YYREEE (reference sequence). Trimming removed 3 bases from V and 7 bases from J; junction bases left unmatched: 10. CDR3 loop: CASSSRLAQGNEQFF. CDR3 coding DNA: TGTGCCAGCAGCTCACGACTAGCTCAGGGTAATGAGCAGTTCTTC. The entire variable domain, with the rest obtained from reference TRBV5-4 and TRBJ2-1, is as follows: ETGVTQSPTHLIKTRGQQVTLRCSSQSGHNTVSWYQQALGQGPQFIFQYYREEENGRGNFPPRFSGLQFPNYSSELNVNALELDDSALYLCASSSRLAQGNEQFFGPGTRLTVL.

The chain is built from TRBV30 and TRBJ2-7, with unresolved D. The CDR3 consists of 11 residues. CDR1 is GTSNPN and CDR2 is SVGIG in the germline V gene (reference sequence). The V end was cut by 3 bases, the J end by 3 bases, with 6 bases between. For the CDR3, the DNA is TGTGCCTGGAGGTTGCGCTACGAGCAGTACTTC. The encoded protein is CAWRLRYEQYF.

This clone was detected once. This chain's CDR3 is CASSQVGTAGNTIYF. In nucleotides, the CDR3 is TGTGCCAGCAGCCAGGTCGGGACAGCGGGAAACACCATATATTTT. The chain is built from TRBV3-1 (or the pseudogene TRBV3-2) and TRBJ1-3; 7 nucleotides agree with TRBD1. Per germline, CDR1 LGHDT and CDR2 YNNKEL (reference sequence). V dropped 3 bases and J dropped 4; count of bases not matched to a gene: 6. The CDR3 is 15 residues long.

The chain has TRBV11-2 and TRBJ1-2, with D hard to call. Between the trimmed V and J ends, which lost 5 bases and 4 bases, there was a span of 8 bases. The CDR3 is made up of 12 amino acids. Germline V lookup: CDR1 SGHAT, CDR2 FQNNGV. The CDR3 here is CASSRNSYGYTF. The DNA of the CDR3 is TGTGCCAGCAGCCGTAACAGCTATGGCTACACCTTC.